This T cell receptor beta chain was documented in a study of breast tumors, draining lymph nodes, adjacent tissues. Findings and limits, study-wide: Compared with basal-like, luminal-like tumors shared significantly more repertoire with nontumor tissue. That most tumor T cells come from lymph nodes remained unproven. Data fit most tumor T cells coming from lymph node, expanding in tumor. Tumor repertoires ranked between lymph nodes and nontumor tissue in diversity, with V and J gene preferences.

This clonotype was seen only a few times. Its specificity is unknown. The V and J ends lost 4 bases and 1 base, in that order; junction bases with no gene match: 8. Germline V CDR1 and CDR2: LGHDT, YNNKEL (reference sequence). This CDR3 comprises 16 residues. TCRdb analysed the multiplex PCR reads with MiXCR anew, one entry per CDR3 protein. This repertoire shows roughly 120,000 distinct CDR3 sequences, 15% to 20% found once; its top ten account for around 3.5%. The lymph nodes were axillary draining lymph nodes from breast cancer patients. This TCR came from a female donor with breast cancer. Some clones in this sample may be carry-over from other donors' samples. Specimen: axillary lymph node tissue. The V gene is TRBV3-1, the J gene TRBJ2-3; 7 bases agree with TRBD2. The CDR3 here is CASSPTAGWGTDTQYF. The CDR3 nucleotides are TGTGCCAGCAGCCCAACAGCGGGGTGGGGCACAGATACGCAGTATTTT.